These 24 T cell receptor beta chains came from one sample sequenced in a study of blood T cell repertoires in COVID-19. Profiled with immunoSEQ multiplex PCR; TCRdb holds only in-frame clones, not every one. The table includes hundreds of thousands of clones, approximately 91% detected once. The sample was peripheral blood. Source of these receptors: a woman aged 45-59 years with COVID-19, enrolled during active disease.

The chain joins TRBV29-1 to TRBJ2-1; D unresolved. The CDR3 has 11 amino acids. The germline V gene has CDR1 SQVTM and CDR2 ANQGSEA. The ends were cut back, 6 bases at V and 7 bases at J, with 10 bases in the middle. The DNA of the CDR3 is TGCAGCGTCACTACGAAAAATGAGCAGTTCTTC. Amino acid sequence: CSVTTKNEQFF.

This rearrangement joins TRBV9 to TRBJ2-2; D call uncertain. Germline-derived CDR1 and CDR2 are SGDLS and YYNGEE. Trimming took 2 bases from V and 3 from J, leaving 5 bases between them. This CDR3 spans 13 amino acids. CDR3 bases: TGTGCCAGCAGCGTTCGGTACACCGGGGAGCTGTTTTTT. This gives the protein CASSVRYTGELFF.

Here the CDR3 reads CSVEVGQGETQYF. CDR3 DNA: TGCAGCGTTGAAGTGGGACAGGGGGAGACCCAGTACTTC. This chain uses TRBV29-1 with TRBJ2-5, with 10 positions matching TRBD1. Per the germline V gene, CDR1 is SQVTM and CDR2 is ANQGSEA. This CDR3 region has 13 residues. Trimming cost V 1 base and J 5 bases; bases outside gene matches: 1.

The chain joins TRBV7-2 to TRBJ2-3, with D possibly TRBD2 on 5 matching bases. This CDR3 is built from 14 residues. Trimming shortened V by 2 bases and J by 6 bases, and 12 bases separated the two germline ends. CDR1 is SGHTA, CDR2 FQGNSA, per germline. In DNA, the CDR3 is TGTGCCAGCAGCTTAATGAGCGGTAGGGATACGCAGTATTTT. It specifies CASSLMSGRDTQYF.

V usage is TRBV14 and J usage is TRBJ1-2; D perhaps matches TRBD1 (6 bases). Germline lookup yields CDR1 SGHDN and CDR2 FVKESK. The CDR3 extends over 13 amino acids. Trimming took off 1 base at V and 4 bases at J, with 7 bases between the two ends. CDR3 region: CASSQGTVYGYTF. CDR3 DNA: TGTGCCAGCAGCCAAGGGACAGTCTATGGCTACACCTTC.

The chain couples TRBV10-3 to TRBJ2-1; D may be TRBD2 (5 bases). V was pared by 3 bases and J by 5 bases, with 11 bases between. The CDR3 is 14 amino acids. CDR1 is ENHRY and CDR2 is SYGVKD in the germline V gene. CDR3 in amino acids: CAISEGGQNNEQFF. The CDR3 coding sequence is TGTGCCATCAGTGAAGGAGGCCAGAACAATGAGCAGTTCTTC.

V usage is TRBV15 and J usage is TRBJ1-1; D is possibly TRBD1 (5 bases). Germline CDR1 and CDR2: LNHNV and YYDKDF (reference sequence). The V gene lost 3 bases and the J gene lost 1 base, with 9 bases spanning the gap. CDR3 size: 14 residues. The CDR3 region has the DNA TGTGCCACCAGCAGGACAGCCGGGAACACTGAAGCTTTCTTT. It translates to CATSRTAGNTEAFF.

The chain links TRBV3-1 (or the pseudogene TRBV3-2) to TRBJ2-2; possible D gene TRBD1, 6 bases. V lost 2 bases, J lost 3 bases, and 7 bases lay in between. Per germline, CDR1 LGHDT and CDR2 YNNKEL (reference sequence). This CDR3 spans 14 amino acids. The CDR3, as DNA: TGTGCCAGCAGCCAACAGGGGTACACCGGGGAGCTGTTTTTT. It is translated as CASSQQGYTGELFF.

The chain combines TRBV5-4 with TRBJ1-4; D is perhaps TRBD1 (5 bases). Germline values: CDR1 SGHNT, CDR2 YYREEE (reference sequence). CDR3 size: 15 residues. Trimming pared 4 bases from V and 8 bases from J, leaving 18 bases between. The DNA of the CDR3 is TGTGCCAGCAGCGGGGGACTTGCCTCCGGGGAAAAACTGTTTTTT. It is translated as CASSGGLASGEKLFF.

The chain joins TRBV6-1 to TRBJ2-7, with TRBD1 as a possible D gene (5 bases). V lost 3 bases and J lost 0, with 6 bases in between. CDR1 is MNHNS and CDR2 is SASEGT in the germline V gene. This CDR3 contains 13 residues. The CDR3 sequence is CASSETDSYEQYF. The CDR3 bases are TGTGCCAGCAGTGAGACAGACTCCTACGAGCAGTACTTC.

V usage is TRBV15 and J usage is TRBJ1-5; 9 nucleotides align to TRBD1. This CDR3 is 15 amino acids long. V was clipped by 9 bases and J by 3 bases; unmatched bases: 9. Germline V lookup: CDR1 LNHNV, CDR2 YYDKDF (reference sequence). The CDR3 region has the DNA TGTGCCACGCGGAGGGGGACAGGGTACAATCAGCCCCAGCATTTT. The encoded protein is CATRRGTGYNQPQHF.

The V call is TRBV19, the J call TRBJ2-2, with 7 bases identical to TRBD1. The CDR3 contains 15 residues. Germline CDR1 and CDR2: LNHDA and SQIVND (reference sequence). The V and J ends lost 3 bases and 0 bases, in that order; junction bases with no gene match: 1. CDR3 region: CASSMGQTNTGELFF. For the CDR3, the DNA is TGTGCCAGTAGTATGGGACAGACGAACACCGGGGAGCTGTTTTTT.

The CDR3 DNA sequence: TGTGCCAGCAGGACCGACAGATATAGCAATCAGCCCCAGCATTTT. Protein product: CASRTDRYSNQPQHF. The V gene is TRBV6-5, the J gene TRBJ1-5, with D possibly matching TRBD1 (5 bases). CDR1 is MNHEY and CDR2 is SVGAGI in the germline V gene. V dropped 6 bases and J dropped 0 bases, with 12 bases sitting between them. The CDR3 length is 15 residues.

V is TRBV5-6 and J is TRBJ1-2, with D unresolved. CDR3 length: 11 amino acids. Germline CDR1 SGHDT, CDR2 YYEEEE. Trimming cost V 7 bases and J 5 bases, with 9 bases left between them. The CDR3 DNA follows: TGTGCCAGCGGTGGGAGGTATGGCTACACCTTC. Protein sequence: CASGGRYGYTF.

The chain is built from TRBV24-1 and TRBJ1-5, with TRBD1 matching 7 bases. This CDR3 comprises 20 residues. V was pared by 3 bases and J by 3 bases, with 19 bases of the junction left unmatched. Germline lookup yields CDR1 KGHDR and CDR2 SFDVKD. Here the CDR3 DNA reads TGTGCCACCAGTGATCCTCAGGGGGACATTCTAATAATGGACAATCAGCCCCAGCATTTT. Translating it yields CATSDPQGDILIMDNQPQHF.

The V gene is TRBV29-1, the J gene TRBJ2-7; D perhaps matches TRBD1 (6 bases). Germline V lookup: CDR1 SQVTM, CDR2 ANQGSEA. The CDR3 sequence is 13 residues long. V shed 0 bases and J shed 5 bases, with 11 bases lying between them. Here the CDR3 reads CSVEDRGPNEQYF. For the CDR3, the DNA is TGCAGCGTTGAAGACAGGGGCCCCAACGAGCAGTACTTC.

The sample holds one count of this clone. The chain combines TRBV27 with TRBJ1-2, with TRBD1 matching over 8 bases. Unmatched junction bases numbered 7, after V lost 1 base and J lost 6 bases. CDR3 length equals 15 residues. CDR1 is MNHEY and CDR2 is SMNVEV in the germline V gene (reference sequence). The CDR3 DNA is TGTGCCAGCAGTTTATACGTGGGGACAGGCAATGGCTACACCTTC. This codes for CASSLYVGTGNGYTF.

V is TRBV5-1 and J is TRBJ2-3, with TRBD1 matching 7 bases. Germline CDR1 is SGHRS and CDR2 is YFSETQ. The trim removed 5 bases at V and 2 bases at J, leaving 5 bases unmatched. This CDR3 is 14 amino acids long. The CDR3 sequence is CASSPGTATDTQYF. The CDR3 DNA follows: TGCGCCAGCAGTCCCGGGACAGCCACAGATACGCAGTATTTT.

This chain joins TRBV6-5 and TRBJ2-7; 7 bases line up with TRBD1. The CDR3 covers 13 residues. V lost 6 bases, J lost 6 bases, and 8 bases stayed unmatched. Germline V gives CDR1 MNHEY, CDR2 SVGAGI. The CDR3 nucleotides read TGTGCCAGCAGGAGGACAAGGGGGCTCGAGCAGTACTTC. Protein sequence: CASRRTRGLEQYF.

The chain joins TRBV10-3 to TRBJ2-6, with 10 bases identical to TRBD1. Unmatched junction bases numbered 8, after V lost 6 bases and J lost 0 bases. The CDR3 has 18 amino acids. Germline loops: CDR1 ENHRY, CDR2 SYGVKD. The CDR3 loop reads CAISATGGPSSGANVLTF. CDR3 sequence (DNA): TGTGCCATCAGCGCGACAGGGGGCCCAAGCTCTGGGGCCAACGTCCTGACTTTC.

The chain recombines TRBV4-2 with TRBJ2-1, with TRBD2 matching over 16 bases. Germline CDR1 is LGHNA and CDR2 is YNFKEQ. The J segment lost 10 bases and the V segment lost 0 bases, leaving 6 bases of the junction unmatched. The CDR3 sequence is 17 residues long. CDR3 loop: CASSQDYGTSGGAEQFF. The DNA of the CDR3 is TGTGCCAGCAGCCAAGACTATGGGACTAGCGGGGGGGCCGAGCAGTTCTTC.

CDR3 sequence (DNA): TGTGCCAGCAGTTCGGCGGTCAGACAGACTTATGGCTACACCTTC. Translation: CASSSAVRQTYGYTF. The V and J genes are TRBV6-6 and TRBJ1-2, with D possibly matching TRBD1 (5 bases). The V gene lost 4 bases and the J gene lost 5 bases, with 17 bases spanning the gap. This CDR3 has 15 amino acids. The germline V gene has CDR1 MNHNY and CDR2 SVGAGI (reference sequence).

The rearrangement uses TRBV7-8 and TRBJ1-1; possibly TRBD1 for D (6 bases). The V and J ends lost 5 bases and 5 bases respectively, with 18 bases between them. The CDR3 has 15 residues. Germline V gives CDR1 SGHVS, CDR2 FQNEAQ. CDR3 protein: CASSALNRVRTEAFF. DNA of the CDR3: TGTGCCAGCAGCGCATTGAACAGGGTGCGGACTGAAGCTTTCTTT.

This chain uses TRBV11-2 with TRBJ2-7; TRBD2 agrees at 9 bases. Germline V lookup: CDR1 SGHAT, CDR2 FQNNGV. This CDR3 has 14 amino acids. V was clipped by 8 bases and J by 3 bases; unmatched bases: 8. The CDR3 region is CASGAGGLFYEQYF. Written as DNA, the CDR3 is TGTGCCAGCGGAGCGGGGGGTCTATTCTACGAGCAGTACTTC. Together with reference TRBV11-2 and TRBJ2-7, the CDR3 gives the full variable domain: EAGVAQSPRYKIIEKRQSVAFWCNPISGHATLYWYQQILGQGPKLLIQFQNNGVVDDSQLPKDRFSAERLKGVDSTLKIQPAKLEDSAVYLCASGAGGLFYEQYFGPGTRLTVT.